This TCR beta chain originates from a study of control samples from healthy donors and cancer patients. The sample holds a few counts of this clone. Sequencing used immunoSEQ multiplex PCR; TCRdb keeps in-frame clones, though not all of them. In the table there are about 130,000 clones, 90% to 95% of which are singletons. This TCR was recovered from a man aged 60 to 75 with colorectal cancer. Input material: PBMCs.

The CDR3 is CASSSRPDPGLYEQYF. CDR3 nucleotides: TGCGCCAGCAGCTCACGCCCCGACCCGGGACTCTACGAGCAGTACTTC. This chain uses TRBV5-1 with TRBJ2-7; tentative D call: TRBD2 (6 bases). Germline V gene sequence: CDR1 SGHRS, CDR2 YFSETQ. This CDR3 comprises 16 residues. Trimming left V 3 bases short and J 3 bases short, with 19 bases between.